The rows below give T cell receptor beta chains drawn from one sample of a study of CD8 T cells in ankylosing spondylitis. MiXCR, run by TCRdb on the 5' RACE reads, gives a single entry per CDR3 protein. The profile shows about 240,000 distinct CDR3 sequences, more than 20% of them singletons. The specimen was blood, either unsorted or a sorted T cell fraction (not recorded which). The receptors were sampled from a male donor with ankylosing spondylitis or in good health (not recorded which). CDR3s leave out the opening cysteine and the closing phenylalanine or tryptophan.

v_gene	CDR3aa
TRBV6-6	ASANWGAGELF
TRBV2	ASTPRSPQNTQY
TRBV29-1	SVRGTGNYGYT
TRBV10-3	AISDPYRYYEQY
TRBV7-2	ASSLPRTGANEQF
TRBV20-1	SARGPVTGELF
TRBV20-1	SASGAGDTQY
TRBV7-9	ASSLGPSRGEKLF
TRBV10-3	AIGQTSGAPPREQF
TRBV29-1	SVPPVGGTAQETQY
TRBV12-3/TRBV12-4	ASSLSGLKTEAF
TRBV20-1	SARWSTANEKLF
TRBV5-1	ASSLVPTTGLSNQPQH
TRBV29-1	SVRELAGAGETQY
TRBV20-1	SARVRELLTSPQY
TRBV20-1	SAPMTGGATDTQY
TRBV6-2/TRBV6-3	ASKPGTSGHTGELF
TRBV20-1	SARQGNGYNSPLH
TRBV5-4	ASSIGQGGTEAF
TRBV27	ASAQGFSEQF
TRBV20-1	TGLFINTEAF
TRBV12-3/TRBV12-4	ASSLASGGANEQF
TRBV10-2	ASRTSNTDTQY
TRBV20-1	SARVGDTQY
TRBV20-1	SARLVDSGDGYT
TRBV2	ASTKLTSTDTQY
TRBV29-1	SVEGVIRQETQY
TRBV11-2	ASSLDSRGTDTQY
TRBV20-1	SASMGANYGYT
TRBV12-3/TRBV12-4	ASSLDGSTDTQY
TRBV20-1	SAIIPTSGGMDTQY
TRBV10-3	AIRRDSPYEQY
TRBV7-9	ASSLAGGRQETQY
TRBV12-3/TRBV12-4	ASSFTDQETQY
TRBV12-3/TRBV12-4	ASTGLNTGELF
TRBV7-7	ASSLVNPPTRGGNQPQH
TRBV10-3	AISDGRGVSETQY
TRBV20-1	SATRGYEQY
TRBV20-1	SASKDSDTEAF